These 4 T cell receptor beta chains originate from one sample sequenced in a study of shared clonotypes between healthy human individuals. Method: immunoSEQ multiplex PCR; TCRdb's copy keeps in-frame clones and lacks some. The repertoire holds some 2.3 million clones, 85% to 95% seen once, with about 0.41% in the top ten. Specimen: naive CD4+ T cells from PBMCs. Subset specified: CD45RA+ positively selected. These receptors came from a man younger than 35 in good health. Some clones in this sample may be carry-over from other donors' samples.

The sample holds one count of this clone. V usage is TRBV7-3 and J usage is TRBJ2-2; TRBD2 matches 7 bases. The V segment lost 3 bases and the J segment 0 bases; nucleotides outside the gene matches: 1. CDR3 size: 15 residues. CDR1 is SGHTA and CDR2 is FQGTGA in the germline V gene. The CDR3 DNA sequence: TGTGCCAGCAGCTTTAGCGGGTCGAACACCGGGGAGCTGTTTTTT. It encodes CASSFSGSNTGELFF.

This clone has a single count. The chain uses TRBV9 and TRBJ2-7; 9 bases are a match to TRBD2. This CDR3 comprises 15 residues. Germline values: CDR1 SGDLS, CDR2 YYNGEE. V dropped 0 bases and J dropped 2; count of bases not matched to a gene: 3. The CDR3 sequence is CASSVDLAGPYEQYF. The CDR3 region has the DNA TGTGCCAGCAGCGTAGACCTAGCGGGACCCTACGAGCAGTACTTC.

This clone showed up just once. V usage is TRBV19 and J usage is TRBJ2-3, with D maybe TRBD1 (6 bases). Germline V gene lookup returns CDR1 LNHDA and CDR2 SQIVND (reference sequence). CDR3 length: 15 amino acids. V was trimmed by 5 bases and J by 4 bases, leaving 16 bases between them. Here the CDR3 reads CASSSSQGRADTQYF. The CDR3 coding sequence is TGTGCCAGTAGTTCATCACAGGGTCGGGCAGATACGCAGTATTTT.

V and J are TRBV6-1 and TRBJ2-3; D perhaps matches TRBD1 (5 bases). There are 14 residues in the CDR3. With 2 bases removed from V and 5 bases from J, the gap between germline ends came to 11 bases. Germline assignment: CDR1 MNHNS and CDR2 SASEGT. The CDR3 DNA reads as TGTGCCAGCAGTGAAAGACAGACACAAGATACGCAGTATTTT. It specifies CASSERQTQDTQYF.